This T cell receptor beta chain was sequenced in a study of blood T cell repertoires in COVID-19. Across the whole study: Acute and convalescent COVID-19 samples came from the United States, Italy and Spain. T cells, B-cell-depleted T cells, or PBMCs supplied cDNA or gDNA.

CDR1 and CDR2 (germline): SNHLY, FYNNEI. V shed 4 bases and J shed 7 bases, with 16 bases lying between them. This CDR3 spans 14 amino acids. As originally analysed: Estimation of nucleated cell counts was performed using reference gene primer amplification. Repertoires were generated with immunoSEQ multiplex PCR, while TCRdb's copy carries only in-frame clones and drops some. V and J calls and clone size come straight from that table; D and trimming were deduced from the DNA. The table lists 150,000 to 200,000 clones, roughly 87% of them singletons. The TCR was taken from a woman aged 45 to 65 with acute or convalescent COVID-19. The sequenced sample consisted of peripheral blood. The gene calls are TRBV2 and TRBJ1-2; weak D call: TRBD1 (5 bases). The CDR3 bases are TGTGCCAGCAGTGTCCCGCAGGGTCTGAGTGGCTACACCTTC. It is translated as CASSVPQGLSGYTF.